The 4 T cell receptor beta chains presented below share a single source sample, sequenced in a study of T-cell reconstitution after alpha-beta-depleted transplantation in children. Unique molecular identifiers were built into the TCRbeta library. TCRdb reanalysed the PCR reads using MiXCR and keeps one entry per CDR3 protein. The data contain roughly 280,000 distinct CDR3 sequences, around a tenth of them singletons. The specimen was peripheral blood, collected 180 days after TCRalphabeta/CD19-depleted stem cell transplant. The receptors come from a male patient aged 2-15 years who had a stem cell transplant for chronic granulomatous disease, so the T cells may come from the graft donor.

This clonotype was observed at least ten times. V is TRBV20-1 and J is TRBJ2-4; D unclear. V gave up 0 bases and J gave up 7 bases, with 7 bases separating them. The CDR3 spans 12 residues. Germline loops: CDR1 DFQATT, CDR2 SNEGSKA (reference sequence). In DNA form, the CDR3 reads TGCAGTGCTAGAGATATGGGGAACATTCAGTACTTC. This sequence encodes CSARDMGNIQYF.

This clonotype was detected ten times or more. The CDR3 DNA sequence: TGCAGTGCTAGTAGCGGGCTAGCGGGATACGAGCAGTACTTC. Residues: CSASSGLAGYEQYF. This sequence joins TRBV20-1 and TRBJ2-7, with TRBD2 matching over 9 bases. V shed 3 bases and J 4 bases; nucleotides not matched to a gene: 7. Germline CDR1 reads DFQATT; CDR2 reads SNEGSKA (reference sequence). The length of the CDR3 is 14 residues.

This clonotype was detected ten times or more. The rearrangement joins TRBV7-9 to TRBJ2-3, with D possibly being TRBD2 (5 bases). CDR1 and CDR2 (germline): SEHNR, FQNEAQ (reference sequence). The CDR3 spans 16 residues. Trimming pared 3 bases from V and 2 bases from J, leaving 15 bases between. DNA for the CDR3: TGTGCCAGCAGCTTGGCGGGCGGTCTCGACACAGATACGCAGTATTTT. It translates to CASSLAGGLDTDTQYF.

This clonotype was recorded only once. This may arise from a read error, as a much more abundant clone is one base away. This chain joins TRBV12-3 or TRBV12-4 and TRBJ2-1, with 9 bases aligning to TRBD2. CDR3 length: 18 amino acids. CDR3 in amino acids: CASCLDSGRHSSYNEQFF. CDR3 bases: TGTGCCAGCTGTTTAGATAGCGGGAGACACAGCTCCTACAATGAGCAGTTCTTC.